This T cell receptor beta chain was found in a study of control samples from healthy donors and cancer patients. TCRdb keeps only in-frame clones here, not all; method: immunoSEQ multiplex PCR. The sample lists 100,000 to 150,000 clones, 80% to 95% occurring once. Trimming cost V 3 bases and J 3 bases, with 14 bases left between them. Germline V gene data show CDR1 as MGHDK and CDR2 as SYGVNS. CDR3 size: 15 residues. V gene TRBV25-1 combines with J gene TRBJ1-1; D may be TRBD1 (5 bases). The sequencing input was blood. The sequence derives from a man aged 18 to 29 in good health. The CDR3 DNA is TGTGCCAGCAGTGACCTCGCGGGGCATGACACTGAAGCTTTCTTT. Translation gives CASSDLAGHDTEAFF.